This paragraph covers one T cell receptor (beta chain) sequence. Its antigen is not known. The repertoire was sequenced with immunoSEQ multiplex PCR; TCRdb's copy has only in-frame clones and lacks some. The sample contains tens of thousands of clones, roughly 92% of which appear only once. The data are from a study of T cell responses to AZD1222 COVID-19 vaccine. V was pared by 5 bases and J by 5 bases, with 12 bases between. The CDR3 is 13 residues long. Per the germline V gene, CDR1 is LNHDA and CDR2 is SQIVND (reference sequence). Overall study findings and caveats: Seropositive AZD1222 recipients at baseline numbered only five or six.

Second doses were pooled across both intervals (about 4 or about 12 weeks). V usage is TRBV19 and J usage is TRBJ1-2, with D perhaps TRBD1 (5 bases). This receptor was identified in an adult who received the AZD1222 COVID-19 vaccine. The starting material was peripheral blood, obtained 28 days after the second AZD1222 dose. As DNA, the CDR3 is TGTGCCAGTAGTCCGCGGGACGTATATGGCTACACCTTC. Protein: CASSPRDVYGYTF.